Given below is one T cell receptor beta chain in context. The entry originates in a study of blood T cell repertoires in COVID-19. Study context: Whether acute or convalescent, the COVID-19 samples came from the United States, Italy and Spain. PBMCs, B-cell-depleted T cells, or T cells were the source of the cDNA or gDNA that made up the material.

From germline, CDR1 is MNHEY and CDR2 SMNVEV (reference sequence). The CDR3 has 13 residues. V shed 10 bases and J 0 bases; nucleotides not matched to a gene: 5. Original processing notes: Reference gene primer amplification gave nucleated cell count estimates. Profiling relied on immunoSEQ multiplex PCR, and the TCRdb table lists in-frame clones only, not all of them. From that table come the V and J calls and clone size; the DNA was used to work out D and trimming. The sample contains 380,000 or so clones, 80% to 90% of which appear only once. This chain uses TRBV27 with TRBJ1-1; 7 bases fit TRBD1. The TCR originated in a man between 40 and 49 years old with acute or convalescent COVID-19. Material for sequencing was peripheral blood. The CDR3 loop is CAIRDSLNTEAFF. The CDR3 coding sequence is TGTGCCATCAGGGACAGCTTGAACACTGAAGCTTTCTTT.